This passage covers 12 T cell receptor beta chains from one sample sequenced in a study of T cell changes during pregnancy in multiple sclerosis. The data were produced by immunoSEQ multiplex PCR, yet TCRdb's version contains in-frame clones alone and is incomplete. The sample includes 43,000 or so clones, roughly 88% seen only once; the top ten take roughly 1.5%. Source material: PBMCs (not recorded whether the cells were cultured). These TCRs come from a female donor with multiple sclerosis, enrolled in a pregnancy study.

The rearrangement links TRBV4-2 to TRBJ2-1; 12 bases map to TRBD2. Germline values: CDR1 LGHNA, CDR2 YNFKEQ. The CDR3 sequence is 17 residues long. The ends lost 1 base at V and 8 bases at J; junction bases unmatched: 9. CDR3 nucleotides: TGTGCCAGCAGCCAAGGGCTAGCGGGAGGGTTATCTCATGAGCAGTTCTTC. This translates into CASSQGLAGGLSHEQFF.

This clone was observed a handful of times. The rearrangement uses TRBV30 and TRBJ1-5; weak D call: TRBD1 (6 bases). This CDR3 is 13 amino acids long. Trimming left V 3 bases short and J 1 base short, with 7 bases between. From germline, CDR1 is GTSNPN and CDR2 SVGIG (reference sequence). The CDR3: CAWRGQSNQPQHF. Written as DNA, the CDR3 is TGTGCCTGGAGAGGACAGAGCAATCAGCCCCAGCATTTT.

The chain combines TRBV27 with TRBJ2-7; a possible D gene is TRBD1 (5 bases). CDR1 is MNHEY and CDR2 is SMNVEV in the germline V gene (reference sequence). The length of the CDR3 is 13 residues. Deletions cut 3 bases from V and 2 bases from J, with 8 bases between. CDR3 nucleotide sequence: TGTGCCAGCAGTTTCGGCAGGGCCTACGAGCAGTACTTC. As protein: CASSFGRAYEQYF.

The chain has TRBV6-6 and TRBJ2-3, with 11 bases identical to TRBD2. Trimming cost V 4 bases and J 4 bases; bases outside gene matches: 1. Germline values: CDR1 MNHNY, CDR2 SVGAGI (reference sequence). This CDR3 is 14 amino acids long. DNA for the CDR3: TGTGCCAGCAGTTTACTAGCGGGAGCAGATACGCAGTATTTT. It specifies CASSLLAGADTQYF.

The genes are TRBV6-4 and TRBJ2-1, with D perhaps matching TRBD2 (6 bases). The germline V gene has CDR1 MRHNA and CDR2 SNTAGT. The CDR3 length is 13 residues. Trimming removed 2 bases from V and 16 bases from J, with 18 bases in between. CDR3 sequence: CASSDTTAGGKFF. CDR3 DNA sequence: TGTGCCAGCAGTGACACCACCGCCGGCGGGAAATTCTTC.

The table lists this clone with a few counts. The CDR3, as DNA: TGCGCCAGCAGCTTTGGGACAGGGAACACTGAAGCTTTCTTT. As protein: CASSFGTGNTEAFF. The chain joins TRBV5-1 to TRBJ1-1; 8 bases map to TRBD1. The germline CDR1 and CDR2 sequences are SGHRS and YFSETQ. The CDR3 is made up of 14 amino acids. V gave up 2 bases and J gave up 1 base; unmatched junction bases: 1. Complete variable domain (other parts from reference TRBV5-1 and TRBJ1-1): KAGVTQTPRYLIKTRGQQVTLSCSPISGHRSVSWYQQTPGQGLQFLFEYFSETQRNKGNFPGRFSGRQFSNSRSEMNVSTLELGDSALYLCASSFGTGNTEAFFGQGTRLTVV.

The rearrangement links TRBV5-4 to TRBJ2-2; 11 nucleotides match TRBD2. J gave up 1 base and V 0 bases, and 2 bases lay outside the gene matches. The germline V gene encodes CDR1 SGHNT and CDR2 YYREEE (reference sequence). CDR3 size: 17 residues. The CDR3 protein is CASSLGSGRGNTGELFF. In DNA form, the CDR3 reads TGTGCCAGCAGCTTGGGTAGCGGGAGGGGGAACACCGGGGAGCTGTTTTTT.

This chain links TRBV7-9 with TRBJ2-1; TRBD2 matches at 8 bases. Germline-derived CDR1 and CDR2 are SEHNR and FQNEAQ (reference sequence). CDR3 size: 16 residues. CDR3: CGMQIGGGRLDNEQFF. CDR3 DNA: TGTGGAATGCAGATAGGTGGCGGGAGGCTCGATAATGAGCAGTTCTTC. Supplemented by reference TRBV7-9 and TRBJ2-1, the full variable domain reads DTGVSQNPRHKITKRGQNVTFRCDPISEHNRLYWYRQTLGQGPEFLTYFQNEAQLEKSRLLSDRFSAERPKGSFSTLEIQRTEQGDSAMYLCGMQIGGGRLDNEQFFGPGTRLTVL.

The chain joins TRBV4-1 to TRBJ1-1; D is ambiguous. The ends were cut back, 6 bases at V and 4 bases at J, with 12 bases in the middle. The CDR3 length is 13 residues. The germline CDR1 and CDR2 sequences are MGHRA and YSYEKL. The CDR3 protein is CASRKGWVTEAFF. CDR3 DNA: TGCGCCAGCAGGAAAGGGTGGGTCACTGAAGCTTTCTTT.

V gene TRBV5-6 combines with J gene TRBJ2-7; D may match TRBD1 or TRBD2 (5 bases each). Germline assignment: CDR1 SGHDT and CDR2 YYEEEE. The CDR3 loop spans 14 amino acids. V shed 3 bases and J shed 9 bases, with 19 bases lying between them. The CDR3, as DNA: TGTGCCAGCAGCTCCGGGACGGAACCTCCGAGGCAGTACTTC. It yields the protein CASSSGTEPPRQYF.

The V and J genes are TRBV9 and TRBJ2-3, with D unclear. The CDR3 length is 12 residues. Trimming pared 0 bases from V and 4 bases from J, leaving 3 bases between. Looked up from germline, CDR1 is SGDLS and CDR2 is YYNGEE. The chain's CDR3 is CASSVGPDTQYF. The CDR3 DNA reads as TGTGCCAGCAGCGTAGGTCCAGATACGCAGTATTTT.

CDR3 nucleotides: TGTGCCAGCAGCTTCATGGGGGACAATGAGCAGTTCTTC. This encodes CASSFMGDNEQFF. The V gene is TRBV5-4, the J gene TRBJ2-1, with D perhaps assigned TRBD1 or TRBD2 (5 bases each). Germline V gene lookup returns CDR1 SGHNT and CDR2 YYREEE (reference sequence). The V end was cut by 2 bases, the J end by 5 bases, with 8 bases between. There are 13 residues in the CDR3.